The sequence of this TCR beta chain was determined in a study of beta chain features in type 1 diabetes. On the study more broadly: The samples had around 98 million sorted cells examined in all. General study points: Comparison showed that naive, central memory and Treg TCRB repertoires appeared more similar among patients than among healthy donors. Junctions at VDJ sites from type 1 diabetes patients had fewer insertions and more deletions. Within each of all four CD4+ subsets, Type 1 diabetes patients had TCRB CDR3s that were moderately but significantly shorter.

Expressed TCRB transcripts were sequenced, since all the RNA that had been isolated was reverse transcribed. The protocol was immunoSEQ multiplex PCR, while the TCRdb copy is restricted to in-frame clones and leaves out a portion. The repertoire holds some 250,000 clones, with approximately 10% as singletons. Sorting with CD45RO/CCR7/CD25/CD127/CD95/CD27 yielded naive, central memory, regulatory and stem-like memory CD4+ cells. With regard to this clone: Its antigen is unidentified.

Sequencing was done on a sample of naive CD4+ T cells from blood. The TCR comes from a man in his thirties or forties with type 1 diabetes.

This CDR3 reads CASSITGSNQPQHF. The CDR3 DNA reads as TGTGCCAGCAGTATCACAGGTAGCAATCAGCCCCAGCATTTT. The chain combines TRBV7-9 with TRBJ1-5; D is perhaps TRBD1 (5 bases). V lost 6 bases, J lost 0 bases, and 9 bases lay in between. This CDR3 comprises 14 residues. Germline assignment: CDR1 SEHNR and CDR2 FQNEAQ (reference sequence).